The sequence of this T cell receptor beta chain was determined in a study of response to subunit inactivated influenza vaccine. Germline V gene sequence: CDR1 MNHEY, CDR2 SVGEGT. J gave up 8 bases and V 0 bases, and 11 bases lay outside the gene matches. The CDR3 runs 16 residues. General study results and limits: Seasonal influenza vaccination, on each occasion, was suggested by the authors to recruit few new T cells.

TCRdb re-called the RT-PCR reads with MiXCR, one entry per CDR3 protein. The repertoire holds about 500,000 distinct CDR3 sequences, with approximately 15% as singletons. This clonotype was detected a few times. Its specificity is unknown. The TCR comes from a man aged 50 to 69 who received an inactivated influenza vaccine. The genes are TRBV6-2 or TRBV6-3 and TRBJ1-2, with 8 bases fitting TRBD1. The source material was CD4+ T cells sorted from PBMCs, sampled 23 months after vaccination. The CDR3: CASSYSIGTGVYGYTF. The CDR3 nucleotides are TGTGCCAGCAGTTACTCGATCGGGACAGGTGTTTACGGCTACACCTTC.